This T cell receptor (beta chain) came from a study of beta chain features in type 1 diabetes. Overall study results and limits: PCR could preferentially amplify shorter templates, alike in patients and controls. Diminished insertions and augmented deletions at VDJ junctions characterized type 1 diabetes patients.

Of the isolated RNA, all was reverse transcribed, and so the sequenced material was expressed TCRB transcripts. Method: immunoSEQ multiplex PCR; TCRdb's copy keeps in-frame clones and lacks some. The sample carries about 140,000 clones, 6.9% recorded once. Germline assignment: CDR1 MGHDK and CDR2 SYGVNS. The CDR3 is 16 residues long. The V segment lost 4 bases and the J segment 2 bases; nucleotides outside the gene matches: 10. Comments on this clone: Its antigen is not known.

This receptor was obtained from a woman aged 30 to 39 in good health. The V gene is TRBV25-1, the J gene TRBJ2-5; 7 bases are shared with TRBD1. Sequenced: central memory CD4+ T cells from blood. The CDR3 sequence: CASSGYEWDRQETQYF. The CDR3, as DNA: TGTGCCAGCAGTGGCTACGAATGGGACAGACAAGAGACCCAGTACTTC. Full variable domain (outside the CDR3, taken from reference TRBV25-1 and TRBJ2-5): EADIYQTPRYLVIGTGKKITLECSQTMGHDKMYWYQQDPGMELHLIHYSYGVNSTEKGDLSSESTVSRIRTEHFPLTLESARPSHTSQYLCASSGYEWDRQETQYFGPGTRLLVL.